The subject of this entry is one T cell receptor (beta chain). The record originates from a study of control samples from healthy donors and cancer patients. Sequencing used immunoSEQ multiplex PCR; TCRdb keeps in-frame clones, though not all of them. In the table there are 70,000 to 90,000 clones, approximately 90% of which are singletons. Germline V lookup: CDR1 MNHEY, CDR2 SVGAGI. V was cut by 5 bases and J by 13 bases, with 14 bases left in between. The CDR3 totals 12 residues. The sequence was obtained from a woman aged 60 to 75 with head and neck cancer. V gene TRBV6-5 combines with J gene TRBJ1-4; D not resolved. Sequencing input: PBMCs. In nucleotides, the CDR3 is TGTGCCAGCAGTCAATCATCCAAAGGACTGTTTTTT. Amino acid sequence: CASSQSSKGLFF.